This TCR beta chain was sequenced during a study of Ad26.COV2.S vaccination and SARS-CoV-2 variants. Whole-study findings and limits: Those who received the vaccine showed greater spike-specific TCR breadth than those given placebo. Following vaccination, spike-specific CD8+ and CD4+ T cell responses reportedly exhibited substantial breadth.

TCRdb keeps only in-frame clones here, not all; method: immunoSEQ multiplex PCR. The repertoire holds over 100,000 clones, with roughly 80% as singletons. As regards this clone: Its target is not known.

The ends were cut back, 0 bases at V and 2 bases at J, with 16 bases in the middle. The CDR3 length is 17 residues. Germline CDR1 MNHEY, CDR2 SVGEGT. The specimen was peripheral blood, collected after recovery from COVID-19. The clonotype was recovered from a human donor who had recovered from COVID-19. The chain carries TRBV6-2 or TRBV6-3 and TRBJ1-1; D is perhaps TRBD1 (5 bases). The CDR3 sequence: CASSYSLGQARNTEAFF. The CDR3 DNA follows: TGTGCCAGCAGTTACTCGCTGGGGCAGGCCCGTAACACTGAAGCTTTCTTT.